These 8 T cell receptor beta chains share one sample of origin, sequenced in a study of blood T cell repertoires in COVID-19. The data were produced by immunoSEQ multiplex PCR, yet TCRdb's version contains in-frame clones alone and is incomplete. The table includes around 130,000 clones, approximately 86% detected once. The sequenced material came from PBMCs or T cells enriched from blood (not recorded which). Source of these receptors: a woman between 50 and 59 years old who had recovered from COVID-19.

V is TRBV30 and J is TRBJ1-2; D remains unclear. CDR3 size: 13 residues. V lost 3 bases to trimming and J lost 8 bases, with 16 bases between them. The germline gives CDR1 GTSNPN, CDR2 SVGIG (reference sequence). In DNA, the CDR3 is TGTGCCTGGAGGACCGCCGGTCTAGGAGGCTACACCTTC. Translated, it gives CAWRTAGLGGYTF. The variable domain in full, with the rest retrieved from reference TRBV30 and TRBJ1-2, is SQTIHQWPATLVQPVGSPLSLECTVEGTSNPNLYWYRQAAGRGLQLLFYSVGIGQISSEVPQNLSASRPQDRQFILSSKKLLLSDSGFYLCAWRTAGLGGYTFGSGTRLTVV.

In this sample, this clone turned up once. The CDR3 bases are TGTGCCAGTAAGGACAGCGAACTAGCCAAAAACATTCAGTACTTC. Its protein is CASKDSELAKNIQYF. The V and J genes are TRBV19 and TRBJ2-4, with D possibly TRBD1 on 6 matching bases. The CDR3 covers 15 residues. Germline lookup yields CDR1 LNHDA and CDR2 SQIVND (reference sequence). V dropped 7 bases and J dropped 0 bases, with 13 bases sitting between them.

In DNA, the CDR3 is TGTGCCAGCAGTTATGGACTAGCGGAACAAGAGACCCAGTACTTC. Amino acids: CASSYGLAEQETQYF. This rearrangement joins TRBV6-2 or TRBV6-3 to TRBJ2-5; 10 nucleotides agree with TRBD2. Germline trimming cut 3 bases from V and 2 bases from J; bases unmatched to any gene: 3. Germline lookup yields CDR1 MNHEY and CDR2 SVGEGT. The CDR3 consists of 15 residues.

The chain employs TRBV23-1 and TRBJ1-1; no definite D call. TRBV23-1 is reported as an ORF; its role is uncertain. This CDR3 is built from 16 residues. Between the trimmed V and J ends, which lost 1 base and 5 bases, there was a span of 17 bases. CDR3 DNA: TGCGCCAGCAGTCAATTGGCAGCGACGCCGAGGACTGAAGCTTTCTTT. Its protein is CASSQLAATPRTEAFF.

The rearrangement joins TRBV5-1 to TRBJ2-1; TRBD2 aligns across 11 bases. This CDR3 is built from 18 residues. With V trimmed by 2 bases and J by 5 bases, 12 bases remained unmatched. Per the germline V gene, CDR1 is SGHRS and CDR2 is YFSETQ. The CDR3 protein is CASSFPTSGGLRDNEQFF. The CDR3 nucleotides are TGCGCCAGCAGCTTCCCCACTAGCGGGGGCCTCCGGGACAATGAGCAGTTCTTC.

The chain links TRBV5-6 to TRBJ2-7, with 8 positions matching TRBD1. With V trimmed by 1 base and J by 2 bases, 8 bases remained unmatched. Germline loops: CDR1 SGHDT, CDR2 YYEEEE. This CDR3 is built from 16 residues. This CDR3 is CASSLRVTGAAYEQYF. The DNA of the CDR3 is TGTGCCAGCAGCTTGAGGGTGACAGGGGCGGCCTACGAGCAGTACTTC.

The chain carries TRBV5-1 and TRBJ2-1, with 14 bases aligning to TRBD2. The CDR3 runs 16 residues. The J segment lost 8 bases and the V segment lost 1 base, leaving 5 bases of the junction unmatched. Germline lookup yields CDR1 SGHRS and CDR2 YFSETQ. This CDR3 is CASSLRLAGGIDEQFF. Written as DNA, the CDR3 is TGCGCCAGCAGCTTGAGACTAGCGGGGGGGATCGATGAGCAGTTCTTC.

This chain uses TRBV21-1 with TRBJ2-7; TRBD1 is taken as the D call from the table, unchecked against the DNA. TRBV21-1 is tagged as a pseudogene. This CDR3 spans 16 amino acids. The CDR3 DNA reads TGTGCCAGCAGCACCGTAAGGGGGACAACCACCTACGAGCAGTACTTC. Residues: CASSTVRGTTTYEQYF.